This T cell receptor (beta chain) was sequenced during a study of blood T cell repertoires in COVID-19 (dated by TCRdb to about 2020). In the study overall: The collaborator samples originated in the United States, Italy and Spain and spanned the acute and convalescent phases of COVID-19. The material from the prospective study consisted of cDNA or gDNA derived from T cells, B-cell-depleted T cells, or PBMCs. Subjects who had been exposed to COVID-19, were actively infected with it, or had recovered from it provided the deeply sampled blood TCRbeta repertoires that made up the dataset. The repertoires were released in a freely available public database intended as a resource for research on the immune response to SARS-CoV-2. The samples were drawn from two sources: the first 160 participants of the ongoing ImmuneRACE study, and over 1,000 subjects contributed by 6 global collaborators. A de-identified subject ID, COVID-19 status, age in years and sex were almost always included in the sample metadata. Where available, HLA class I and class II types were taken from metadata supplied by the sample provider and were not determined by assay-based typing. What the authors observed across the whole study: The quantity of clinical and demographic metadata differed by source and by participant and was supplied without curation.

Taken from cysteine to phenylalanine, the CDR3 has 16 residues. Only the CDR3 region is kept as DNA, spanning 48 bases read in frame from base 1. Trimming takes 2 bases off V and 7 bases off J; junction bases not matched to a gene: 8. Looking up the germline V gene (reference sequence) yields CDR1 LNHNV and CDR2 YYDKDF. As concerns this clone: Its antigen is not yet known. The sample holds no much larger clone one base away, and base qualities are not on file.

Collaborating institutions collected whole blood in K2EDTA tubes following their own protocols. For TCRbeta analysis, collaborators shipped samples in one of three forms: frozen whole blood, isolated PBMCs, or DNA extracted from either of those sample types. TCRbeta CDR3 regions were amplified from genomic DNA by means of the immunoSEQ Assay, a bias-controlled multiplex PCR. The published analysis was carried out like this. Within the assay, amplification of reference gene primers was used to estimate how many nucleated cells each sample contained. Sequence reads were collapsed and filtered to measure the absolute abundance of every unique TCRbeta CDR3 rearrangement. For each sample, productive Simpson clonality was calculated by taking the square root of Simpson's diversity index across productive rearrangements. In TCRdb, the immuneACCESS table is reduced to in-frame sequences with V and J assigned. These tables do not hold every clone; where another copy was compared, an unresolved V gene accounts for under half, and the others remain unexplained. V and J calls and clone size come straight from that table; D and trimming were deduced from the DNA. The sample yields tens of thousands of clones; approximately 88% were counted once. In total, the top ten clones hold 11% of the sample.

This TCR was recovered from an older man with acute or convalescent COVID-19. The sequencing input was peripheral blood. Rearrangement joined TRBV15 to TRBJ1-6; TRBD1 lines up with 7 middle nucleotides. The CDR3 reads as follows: CATSRNPGGLNSPLHF. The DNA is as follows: TGTGCCACCAGCAGAAACCCAGGGGGTTTGAATTCACCCCTCCACTTT. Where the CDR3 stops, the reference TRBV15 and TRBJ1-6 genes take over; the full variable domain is DAMVIQNPRYQVTQFGKPVTLSCSQTLNHNVMYWYQQKSSQAPKLLFHYYDKDFNNEADTPDNFQSRRPNTSFCFLDIRSPGLGDTAMYLCATSRNPGGLNSPLHFGNGTRLTVT.